What follows are 27 T cell receptor beta chains derived from one specimen sequenced in a study of blood T cell repertoires in COVID-19. Sequencing was performed with immunoSEQ multiplex PCR; in TCRdb, only in-frame clones are kept and a portion is missing. Altogether around 170,000 clones are present, about 86% being singletons, with the ten largest covering 7%. The sequenced material came from peripheral blood. The source of these receptors is a man aged 45 to 65 with active or convalescent COVID-19.

The chain employs TRBV29-1 and TRBJ2-7; 10 bases map to TRBD1. Germline CDR1 is SQVTM and CDR2 is ANQGSEA. The trim removed 0 bases at V and 7 bases at J, leaving 3 bases unmatched. CDR3 size: 13 residues. In DNA form, the CDR3 reads TGCAGCGTTGAAGAGGACAGGGGGAGGGAGCAGTACTTC. It codes for CSVEEDRGREQYF.

The V and J genes are TRBV5-1 and TRBJ2-7; maybe TRBD2 (6 bases). Germline assignment: CDR1 SGHRS and CDR2 YFSETQ. V was cut by 0 bases and J by 6 bases, with 16 bases left in between. The CDR3 has 15 amino acids. As DNA, the CDR3 is TGCGCCAGCAGCTTGGATCCAGCGGGTGTGAGCGAGCAGTACTTC. This gives the protein CASSLDPAGVSEQYF.

The CDR3 DNA follows: TGTGCCAGCAGCTCCCGAGCAGGCTATAATTCACCCCTCCACTTT. Its protein product is CASSSRAGYNSPLHF. The V and J genes are TRBV7-2 and TRBJ1-6; D remains ambiguous. The CDR3 runs to 15 residues. Trimming left V 4 bases short and J 3 bases short, with 10 bases between. Germline V gene data show CDR1 as SGHTA and CDR2 as FQGNSA.

In this sample, this clone turned up once. The chain uses TRBV9 and TRBJ1-4; D might be TRBD1 (5 bases). The CDR3 totals 18 residues. Deletions cut 4 bases from V and 0 bases from J, with 19 bases between. The V gene's germline CDR1 is SGDLS and CDR2 YYNGEE. CDR3 loop: CASSSATGGGPTNEKLFF. Here the CDR3 DNA reads TGTGCCAGCAGCTCCGCGACGGGGGGAGGACCAACTAATGAAAAACTGTTTTTT.

This sequence joins TRBV14 and TRBJ2-2; TRBD2 aligns across 8 bases. Trimming at V came to 3 bases and at J to 6 bases, leaving 0 bases not matched to a gene. Germline V gene sequence: CDR1 SGHDN, CDR2 FVKESK. The CDR3 extends over 13 amino acids. As DNA, the CDR3 is TGTGCCAGCAGCCAGACTAGCGCCGGGGAGCTGTTTTTT. Translation gives CASSQTSAGELFF.

This chain joins TRBV11-2 and TRBJ2-7; no firm D call. The CDR3 extends over 13 amino acids. V lost 0 bases to trimming and J lost 2 bases, with 5 bases between them. The germline gives CDR1 SGHAT, CDR2 FQNNGV. The DNA of the CDR3 is TGTGCCAGCAGCTTAGATCCCGCCTACGAGCAGTACTTC. This sequence encodes CASSLDPAYEQYF.

This clone appeared once. The V call is TRBV4-2, the J call TRBJ2-2; a possible D gene is TRBD2 (7 bases). The CDR3 is 18 residues long. The germline V and J ends were trimmed by 1 base and 2 bases, with 17 bases remaining between them. Germline assignment: CDR1 LGHNA and CDR2 YNFKEQ. The CDR3 DNA is TGTGCCAGCAGCCAAGTAGTACGGGGGGCGCGAAACACCGGGGAGCTGTTTTTT. Amino acids: CASSQVVRGARNTGELFF.

The rearrangement uses TRBV18 and TRBJ1-6, with TRBD1 identical over 9 bases. This CDR3 spans 16 amino acids. CDR1 and CDR2 from the germline V gene are KGHSH and LQKENI. Unmatched junction bases numbered 3, after V lost 2 bases and J lost 4 bases. CDR3 bases: TGTGCCAGCTCACCAAGGACAGGGGAATATAATTCACCCCTCCACTTT. Translation gives CASSPRTGEYNSPLHF.

A single count supports this clone. The V gene is TRBV9, the J gene TRBJ1-1, with TRBD1 matching 8 bases. V dropped 4 bases and J dropped 8; count of bases not matched to a gene: 10. Germline-derived CDR1 and CDR2 are SGDLS and YYNGEE. The CDR3 spans 14 residues. CDR3 nucleotides: TGTGCCAGCAGCCCCGGGACAGGAGCTTCCGAAGCTTTCTTT. This gives the protein CASSPGTGASEAFF.

The chain recombines TRBV19 with TRBJ2-2, with D possibly TRBD1 on 6 matching bases. Germline V gene sequence: CDR1 LNHDA, CDR2 SQIVND (reference sequence). Deletions cut 5 bases from V and 0 bases from J, with 10 bases between. The CDR3 has 15 residues. The CDR3 region has the DNA TGTGCCAGTAGTCCCACAGGGACGAACACCGGGGAGCTGTTTTTT. The encoded protein is CASSPTGTNTGELFF. The full variable domain, its missing parts supplied by reference TRBV19 and TRBJ2-2, is DGGITQSPKYLFRKEGQNVTLSCEQNLNHDAMYWYRQDPGQGLRLIYYSQIVNDFQKGDIAEGYSVSREKKESFPLTVTSAQKNPTAFYLCASSPTGTNTGELFFGEGSRLTVL.

The chain combines TRBV7-9 with TRBJ1-2; 11 bases line up with TRBD1. V was clipped by 4 bases and J by 7 bases; unmatched bases: 5. Germline assignment: CDR1 SEHNR and CDR2 FQNEAQ (reference sequence). The CDR3 is made up of 14 amino acids. The CDR3 reads CASSWDRGESGYTF. CDR3 DNA sequence: TGTGCCAGCAGCTGGGACAGGGGGGAAAGTGGCTACACCTTC.

The J gene is TRBJ1-5, the V gene TRBV19, with D unresolved. The CDR3 covers 14 residues. Trimming shortened V by 7 bases and J by 0 bases, and 10 bases separated the two germline ends. Germline-derived CDR1 and CDR2 are LNHDA and SQIVND (reference sequence). The CDR3 DNA is TGTGCCAGTACTACGGGAGTTAGCAATCAGCCCCAGCATTTT. This codes for CASTTGVSNQPQHF.

The chain employs TRBV28 and TRBJ2-1; the D gene is possibly TRBD2 (5 bases). The CDR3 spans 13 residues. Germline lookup yields CDR1 MDHEN and CDR2 SYDVKM. The V end lost 7 bases, the J end lost 4 bases, and 11 bases lay between the germline ends. The CDR3 region has the DNA TGTGCCAGCACCCTAGCAACATACAATGAGCAGTTCTTC. Encoded protein: CASTLATYNEQFF.

The rearrangement joins TRBV18 to TRBJ1-1; the D is unclear. V was clipped by 0 bases and J by 0 bases, with 8 bases between them. Germline V lookup: CDR1 KGHSH, CDR2 LQKENI. This CDR3 comprises 15 residues. The CDR3 here is CASSPPRGMNTEAFF. CDR3 DNA: TGTGCCAGCTCACCACCTCGGGGTATGAACACTGAAGCTTTCTTT.

The chain is built from TRBV19 and TRBJ2-7; D may be TRBD2 (5 bases). Germline CDR1 and CDR2: LNHDA and SQIVND (reference sequence). The CDR3 runs 14 residues. V lost 3 bases and J 2 bases, leaving 11 bases between the germline ends. CDR3 DNA: TGTGCCAGTAGTATCCCGGGAACTACCTACGAGCAGTACTTC. Translated, it gives CASSIPGTTYEQYF. The entire variable domain, with the rest obtained from reference TRBV19 and TRBJ2-7, is as follows: DGGITQSPKYLFRKEGQNVTLSCEQNLNHDAMYWYRQDPGQGLRLIYYSQIVNDFQKGDIAEGYSVSREKKESFPLTVTSAQKNPTAFYLCASSIPGTTYEQYFGPGTRLTVT.

V usage is TRBV5-1 and J usage is TRBJ2-5, with 7 bases lining up with TRBD2. The CDR3 sequence is 14 residues long. Germline assignment: CDR1 SGHRS and CDR2 YFSETQ. V shed 3 bases and J 3 bases; nucleotides not matched to a gene: 5. The CDR3 DNA sequence: TGCGCCAGCAGCTCCGCTGGGAGGGAAGAGACCCAGTACTTC. Amino acid sequence: CASSSAGREETQYF.

This sequence joins TRBV5-1 and TRBJ2-5; weak D call: TRBD1 (5 bases). The CDR3 sequence is 14 residues long. Trimming cost V 2 bases and J 2 bases, with 10 bases left between them. The germline gives CDR1 SGHRS, CDR2 YFSETQ. The DNA of the CDR3 is TGCGCCAGCAGCTTTTTTACAGGACAAGAGACCCAGTACTTC. This encodes CASSFFTGQETQYF.

This chain uses TRBV6-6 with TRBJ2-7; TRBD2 matches at 8 bases. Germline V gene sequence: CDR1 MNHNY, CDR2 SVGAGI (reference sequence). V was pared by 0 bases and J by 2 bases, with 3 bases of the junction left unmatched. The CDR3 is 15 amino acids. The CDR3 region has the DNA TGTGCCAGCAGTTACTCGCGGGAGGAACCCTACGAGCAGTACTTC. This gives the protein CASSYSREEPYEQYF.

The V call is TRBV10-3, the J call TRBJ2-1; 11 positions match TRBD1. CDR1 and CDR2 (germline): ENHRY, SYGVKD. With V trimmed by 2 bases and J by 0 bases, 3 bases remained unmatched. This CDR3 is built from 17 residues. In DNA, the CDR3 is TGTGCCATCAGTGAGACCGGGACAGGGGGCTCCTACAATGAGCAGTTCTTC. It specifies CAISETGTGGSYNEQFF.

This chain connects TRBV2 to TRBJ1-1; 11 positions match TRBD1. This CDR3 is 13 amino acids long. V lost 7 bases to trimming and J lost 5 bases; unmatched junction nucleotides: 3. The germline CDR1 and CDR2 sequences are SNHLY and FYNNEI. The CDR3: CASKDRGLTEAFF. The CDR3 bases are TGTGCCAGCAAGGACAGGGGGCTTACTGAAGCTTTCTTT. The full variable domain, its missing parts supplied by reference TRBV2 and TRBJ1-1, is EPEVTQTPSHQVTQMGQEVILRCVPISNHLYFYWYRQILGQKVEFLVSFYNNEISEKSEIFDDQFSVERPDGSNFTLKIRSTKLEDSAMYFCASKDRGLTEAFFGQGTRLTVV.

V gene TRBV24-1 combines with J gene TRBJ1-5, with D perhaps TRBD1 (6 bases). Germline-derived CDR1 and CDR2 are KGHDR and SFDVKD. This CDR3 has 20 residues. Trimming removed 4 bases at V and 0 bases at J, with 24 bases between. The CDR3 nucleotides read TGTGCCACCAGTGACCCGGACAGCCCTAAGAGGACGGATAGCAATCAGCCCCAGCATTTT. Translation: CATSDPDSPKRTDSNQPQHF.

The chain joins TRBV19 to TRBJ2-6; TRBD2 might be the D (5 bases). Per the germline V gene, CDR1 is LNHDA and CDR2 is SQIVND (reference sequence). V lost 4 bases and J 0 bases, leaving 10 bases between the germline ends. This CDR3 has 16 residues. CDR3 amino acids: CASSTPSGSGANVLTF. As DNA, the CDR3 is TGTGCCAGTAGTACCCCCAGCGGCTCTGGGGCCAACGTCCTGACTTTC.

J is TRBJ2-7 and V is TRBV5-1, with D perhaps matching TRBD1 (5 bases). The germline CDR1 and CDR2 sequences are SGHRS and YFSETQ. V was shortened by 0 bases and J by 1 base, with 8 bases between the two germline ends. The CDR3 runs 14 residues. In nucleotides, the CDR3 is TGCGCCAGCAGCTTGGGGGCAGGGTCCTACGAGCAGTACTTC. Translation gives CASSLGAGSYEQYF.

This rearrangement joins TRBV7-3 to TRBJ2-1; TRBD1 aligns across 8 bases. CDR1 is SGHTA, CDR2 FQGTGA, per germline. The CDR3 is 15 residues long. V shed 2 bases, J shed 8 bases, and the junction held 8 bases outside the gene matches. The CDR3 here is CASSLVGGTGDEQFF. The DNA for the CDR3 is TGTGCCAGCAGCTTAGTTGGGGGGACAGGTGATGAGCAGTTCTTC.

This chain links TRBV10-3 with TRBJ1-3; no definite D call. Germline V gene data show CDR1 as ENHRY and CDR2 as SYGVKD. The CDR3 consists of 15 residues. V was pared by 7 bases and J by 0 bases, with 13 bases between. CDR3 in amino acids: CAIIENLFSGNTIYF. The CDR3 DNA reads TGTGCCATCATAGAAAACCTTTTCTCTGGAAACACCATATATTTT.

The rearrangement uses TRBV6-5 and TRBJ1-2; D may be TRBD1 (6 bases). V was shortened by 6 bases and J by 5 bases, with 16 bases between the two germline ends. The germline V gene has CDR1 MNHEY and CDR2 SVGAGI. This CDR3 comprises 14 residues. The CDR3 bases are TGTGCCAGCAGCCCCCAGGCAGGGACATATGGCTACACCTTC. Protein: CASSPQAGTYGYTF.

In this sample, this clone turned up once. The chain employs TRBV7-9 and TRBJ1-2, with unresolved D. The V gene's germline CDR1 is SEHNR and CDR2 FQNEAQ (reference sequence). V was clipped by 5 bases and J by 8 bases, with 12 bases between them. The CDR3 is 12 residues long. CDR3 bases: TGTGCCAGCAGCCAAGGCGGGGTGGGCTACACCTTC. Translating it yields CASSQGGVGYTF.